This is a list of T cell receptor beta chains from one sample in a study of human T cells and chemical hapten exposure. TCRdb fed the RACE reads into MiXCR, producing one record per CDR3 protein. The profile shows more than 65,000 distinct CDR3 sequences, about 8% of them singletons. The source was whole blood, collected in connection with sensitization to the hapten diphenylcyclopropenone (DPC). The receptors originated from a woman aged 25 to 39 with alopecia areata. Some clones in this sample may be carry-over from other donors' samples. CDR3s include the opening cysteine and the closing phenylalanine or tryptophan. Fields, in order: V gene, clone size, J gene, D gene, CDR3 protein, CDR3 DNA. D genes are given only for firm matches. The listing skips clone size in some rows; elsewhere it reads once, few, many or a size class.

V gene: TRBV27; clone size: many; J gene: TRBJ2-7; D gene: TRBD1; CDR3 protein: CASSTFTLAVSGTGAYEQYF; CDR3 DNA: TGTGCCAGCAGTACATTTACCCTCGCCGTTTCGGGGACAGGGGCCTACGAGCAGTACTTC
V gene: TRBV20-1; clone size: few; J gene: TRBJ2-2; D gene: -; CDR3 protein: CSARTVHTGELFF; CDR3 DNA: TGCAGTGCTAGGACAGTCCACACCGGGGAGCTGTTTTTT
V gene: TRBV15; clone size: few; J gene: TRBJ2-1; D gene: TRBD2; CDR3 protein: CATSARTSGLYNEQFF; CDR3 DNA: TGTGCCACCAGCGCCCGGACTAGCGGGCTCTACAATGAGCAGTTCTTC
V gene: TRBV2; clone size: many; J gene: TRBJ1-6; D gene: -; CDR3 protein: CASSEGTHSPLHF; CDR3 DNA: TGTGCCAGCAGTGAAGGGACGCATTCACCCCTCCACTTT
V gene: TRBV6-5; clone size: many; J gene: TRBJ2-1; D gene: -; CDR3 protein: CASTRGGSSSYNEQFF; CDR3 DNA: TGTGCCAGCACCAGGGGAGGCTCGAGCTCCTACAATGAGCAGTTCTTC
V gene: TRBV3-1; clone size: -; J gene: TRBJ1-2; D gene: -; CDR3 protein: CASRSDGYGYTF; CDR3 DNA: TGTGCCAGCAGATCAGACGGATATGGCTACACCTTC
V gene: TRBV12-3/TRBV12-4; clone size: many; J gene: TRBJ1-2; D gene: TRBD1; CDR3 protein: CASRDRGAYGYTF; CDR3 DNA: TGTGCCAGCAGGGACAGGGGTGCCTATGGCTACACCTTC
V gene: TRBV14; clone size: -; J gene: TRBJ1-5; D gene: TRBD1; CDR3 protein: CASSQAGQGNQPQHF; CDR3 DNA: TGTGCCAGCAGCCAAGCGGGACAGGGAAATCAGCCCCAGCATTTT
V gene: TRBV29-1; clone size: many; J gene: TRBJ2-1; D gene: -; CDR3 protein: CSVKDFVDEQFF; CDR3 DNA: TGCAGCGTTAAAGACTTCGTCGATGAGCAGTTCTTC
V gene: TRBV20-1; clone size: many; J gene: TRBJ2-1; D gene: -; CDR3 protein: CSAGGLIGGSSYNEQFF; CDR3 DNA: TGCAGTGCTGGAGGGCTAATTGGGGGGAGCTCCTACAATGAGCAGTTCTTC
V gene: TRBV2; clone size: many; J gene: TRBJ1-6; D gene: -; CDR3 protein: CASSSDSYNSPLHF; CDR3 DNA: TGTGCCAGCAGTTCGGACAGCTATAATTCACCCCTCCACTTT
V gene: TRBV6-5; clone size: many; J gene: TRBJ2-7; D gene: -; CDR3 protein: CASSPPTNRPHEQYF; CDR3 DNA: TGTGCCAGCAGTCCGCCCACGAACAGGCCCCACGAGCAGTACTTC
V gene: TRBV20-1; clone size: many; J gene: TRBJ2-3; D gene: -; CDR3 protein: CSASPPRWSTDTQYF; CDR3 DNA: TGCAGTGCTAGTCCCCCCCGGTGGAGCACAGATACGCAGTATTTT
V gene: TRBV7-9; clone size: many; J gene: TRBJ2-1; D gene: TRBD1; CDR3 protein: CASSLGDRGYNEQFF; CDR3 DNA: TGTGCCAGCAGCCTAGGGGACAGGGGCTACAATGAGCAGTTCTTC
V gene: TRBV29-1; clone size: few; J gene: TRBJ1-2; D gene: -; CDR3 protein: CAAGVTIEAVRYGYTF; CDR3 DNA: TGCGCAGCGGGGGTAACTATCGAGGCTGTGAGGTATGGCTACACCTTC
V gene: TRBV5-4; clone size: many; J gene: TRBJ2-1; D gene: TRBD1; CDR3 protein: CASSSTDRAPFF; CDR3 DNA: TGTGCCAGCAGCTCAACGGACAGGGCCCCGTTCTTC
V gene: TRBV29-1; clone size: few; J gene: TRBJ1-5; D gene: -; CDR3 protein: CSVVGQVGQPQHF; CDR3 DNA: TGCAGCGTTGTAGGTCAAGTGGGTCAGCCCCAGCATTTT
V gene: TRBV12-3/TRBV12-4; clone size: many; J gene: TRBJ1-5; D gene: TRBD1; CDR3 protein: CASSSQGVEPQHF; CDR3 DNA: TGTGCCAGCAGCTCCCAGGGGGTGGAGCCCCAGCATTTT
V gene: TRBV12-3/TRBV12-4; clone size: many; J gene: TRBJ1-6; D gene: -; CDR3 protein: CASSFRASPLHF; CDR3 DNA: TGTGCCAGCAGTTTTCGAGCCTCACCCCTCCACTTT
V gene: TRBV20-1; clone size: -; J gene: TRBJ2-1; D gene: TRBD2; CDR3 protein: CSAISGTSGAYNEQFF; CDR3 DNA: TGCAGTGCGATATCCGGGACTAGCGGGGCCTACAATGAGCAGTTCTTC
V gene: TRBV12-5; clone size: -; J gene: TRBJ2-3; D gene: -; CDR3 protein: CASGLLTDTQYF; CDR3 DNA: TGTGCTAGTGGTTTGCTTACAGATACGCAGTATTTT
V gene: TRBV3-1; clone size: few; J gene: TRBJ1-6; D gene: TRBD1; CDR3 protein: CASSQEGANNSPLHF; CDR3 DNA: TGTGCCAGCAGCCAGGAGGGGGCTAATAATTCACCCCTCCACTTT
V gene: TRBV2; clone size: few; J gene: TRBJ1-1; D gene: -; CDR3 protein: CASSMRGVNTEAFF; CDR3 DNA: TGTGCCAGCAGTATGAGAGGGGTGAACACTGAAGCTTTCTTT
V gene: TRBV7-2; clone size: many; J gene: TRBJ2-3; D gene: -; CDR3 protein: CASSLGRGAGRIFDTQYF; CDR3 DNA: TGTGCCAGCAGCTTAGGCCGTGGTGCAGGCCGGATTTTTGATACGCAGTATTTT
V gene: TRBV20-1; clone size: -; J gene: TRBJ1-5; D gene: -; CDR3 protein: CSAREGGRGNQPQHF; CDR3 DNA: TGCAGTGCTAGAGAGGGGGGCCGGGGCAATCAGCCCCAGCATTTT
V gene: TRBV7-9; clone size: many; J gene: TRBJ1-2; D gene: -; CDR3 protein: CASTPNCYTF; CDR3 DNA: TGTGCCAGCACCCCAAACTGCTACACCTTC
V gene: TRBV5-6; clone size: -; J gene: TRBJ1-1; D gene: -; CDR3 protein: CASSYGTRNTEAFF; CDR3 DNA: TGTGCCAGCAGCTACGGGACACGGAACACTGAAGCTTTCTTT
V gene: TRBV12-3/TRBV12-4; clone size: many; J gene: TRBJ2-5; D gene: TRBD2; CDR3 protein: CASSLGTSDGKETQYF; CDR3 DNA: TGTGCCAGCAGTTTAGGGACTAGCGATGGAAAAGAGACCCAGTACTTC
V gene: TRBV20-1; clone size: many; J gene: TRBJ1-5; D gene: -; CDR3 protein: CSARDNRAGSNQPQHF; CDR3 DNA: TGCAGTGCTAGAGATAACCGGGCAGGGAGCAATCAGCCCCAGCATTTT
V gene: TRBV6-4; clone size: many; J gene: TRBJ2-1; D gene: -; CDR3 protein: CATAEDGTSYNEQFF; CDR3 DNA: TGTGCCACCGCCGAGGATGGGACTTCCTACAATGAGCAGTTCTTC
V gene: TRBV15; clone size: many; J gene: TRBJ2-3; D gene: -; CDR3 protein: CATSRTTGRADTQYF; CDR3 DNA: TGTGCCACCAGCAGAACGACAGGACGGGCAGATACGCAGTATTTT
V gene: TRBV3-1; clone size: many; J gene: TRBJ1-4; D gene: TRBD1; CDR3 protein: CASSQHGQGAVRLFF; CDR3 DNA: TGTGCCAGCAGCCAACACGGACAGGGGGCAGTAAGGCTGTTTTTT
V gene: TRBV2; clone size: many; J gene: TRBJ1-2; D gene: -; CDR3 protein: CASKPTAYGYTF; CDR3 DNA: TGTGCCAGCAAGCCGACAGCCTATGGCTACACCTTC
V gene: TRBV20-1; clone size: few; J gene: TRBJ1-5; D gene: -; CDR3 protein: CSARNGNQPQHF; CDR3 DNA: TGCAGTGCTAGAAACGGGAATCAGCCCCAGCATTTT
V gene: TRBV3-1; clone size: many; J gene: TRBJ1-1; D gene: -; CDR3 protein: CASSHQRSRGNTEAFF; CDR3 DNA: TGTGCCAGCAGTCACCAACGGTCCAGGGGGAACACTGAAGCTTTCTTT
V gene: TRBV20-1; clone size: many; J gene: TRBJ1-1; D gene: -; CDR3 protein: CSADSGEATEAFF; CDR3 DNA: TGCAGTGCAGATTCGGGGGAAGCCACTGAAGCTTTCTTT
V gene: TRBV7-2; clone size: many; J gene: TRBJ2-5; D gene: -; CDR3 protein: CASSRSRGGETQYF; CDR3 DNA: TGTGCCAGCAGCCGTTCGAGGGGGGGAGAGACCCAGTACTTC
V gene: TRBV27; clone size: many; J gene: TRBJ1-1; D gene: TRBD1; CDR3 protein: CATQGVENTEAFF; CDR3 DNA: TGTGCCACCCAGGGGGTGGAGAACACTGAAGCTTTCTTT
V gene: TRBV3-1; clone size: -; J gene: TRBJ2-3; D gene: TRBD2; CDR3 protein: CASSPGLAGGGADTQYF; CDR3 DNA: TGTGCCAGCAGCCCGGGACTAGCGGGGGGGGGCGCAGATACGCAGTATTTT
V gene: TRBV3-1; clone size: -; J gene: TRBJ1-4; D gene: TRBD1; CDR3 protein: CASSQEDRDREKLFF; CDR3 DNA: TGTGCCAGCAGCCAAGAGGACAGGGATAGGGAAAAACTGTTTTTT
V gene: TRBV19; clone size: many; J gene: TRBJ2-7; D gene: TRBD1; CDR3 protein: CASSAMTGPYEQYF; CDR3 DNA: TGTGCCAGTAGTGCCATGACAGGGCCCTACGAGCAGTACTTC
V gene: TRBV10-1; clone size: many; J gene: TRBJ1-1; D gene: -; CDR3 protein: CASLWNYTEAFF; CDR3 DNA: TGCGCCAGCCTGTGGAATTACACTGAAGCTTTCTTT
V gene: TRBV6-5; clone size: many; J gene: TRBJ2-5; D gene: -; CDR3 protein: CASSTRALGETQYF; CDR3 DNA: TGTGCCAGCAGCACCCGGGCCCTGGGGGAGACCCAGTACTTC
V gene: TRBV2; clone size: few; J gene: TRBJ1-2; D gene: TRBD1; CDR3 protein: CASSGRTGGKGYTF; CDR3 DNA: TGTGCCAGCAGTGGTCGGACAGGGGGCAAAGGCTACACCTTC
V gene: TRBV5-1; clone size: -; J gene: TRBJ1-4; D gene: TRBD1; CDR3 protein: CASSLALSGQDEKLFF; CDR3 DNA: TGCGCCAGCAGCTTGGCCCTTTCAGGACAGGATGAAAAACTGTTTTTT
V gene: TRBV18; clone size: few; J gene: TRBJ1-1; D gene: -; CDR3 protein: CASSPPVTGNTEAFF; CDR3 DNA: TGTGCCAGCTCACCACCTGTAACAGGGAACACTGAAGCTTTCTTT
V gene: TRBV2; clone size: -; J gene: TRBJ2-1; D gene: TRBD2; CDR3 protein: CASSPPGLAGIGDEQFF; CDR3 DNA: TGTGCCAGCAGTCCTCCGGGGCTAGCGGGGATAGGGGATGAGCAGTTCTTC
V gene: TRBV29-1; clone size: -; J gene: TRBJ2-7; D gene: -; CDR3 protein: CSVDGREEQYF; CDR3 DNA: TGCAGCGTTGACGGCAGGGAAGAGCAGTACTTC
V gene: TRBV5-1; clone size: many; J gene: TRBJ2-5; D gene: -; CDR3 protein: CASSSGLGETQYF; CDR3 DNA: TGCGCCAGCAGCTCGGGACTTGGGGAGACCCAGTACTTC
V gene: TRBV7-3; clone size: -; J gene: TRBJ2-1; D gene: -; CDR3 protein: CASSLMGKPGDEQFF; CDR3 DNA: TGTGCCAGCAGCTTAATGGGGAAACCGGGGGATGAGCAGTTCTTC
V gene: TRBV12-3/TRBV12-4; clone size: -; J gene: TRBJ1-1; D gene: -; CDR3 protein: CASSLRPPEAFF; CDR3 DNA: TGTGCCAGCAGTTTGAGGCCGCCCGAAGCTTTCTTT
V gene: TRBV5-8; clone size: -; J gene: TRBJ2-5; D gene: -; CDR3 protein: CASSAEGAKTQYF; CDR3 DNA: TGTGCCAGCAGCGCGGAGGGGGCCAAGACCCAGTACTTC
V gene: TRBV9; clone size: -; J gene: TRBJ2-3; D gene: -; CDR3 protein: CASSVRGTGTDTQYF; CDR3 DNA: TGTGCCAGCAGCGTAAGGGGGACCGGCACAGATACGCAGTATTTT
V gene: TRBV20-1; clone size: many; J gene: TRBJ1-4; D gene: -; CDR3 protein: CSARPLGTPTNEKLFF; CDR3 DNA: TGCAGTGCCCGCCCGTTAGGGACCCCAACTAATGAAAAACTGTTTTTT
V gene: TRBV3-1; clone size: many; J gene: TRBJ2-4; D gene: TRBD2; CDR3 protein: CASSQGLAGNIQYF; CDR3 DNA: TGTGCCAGCAGCCAAGGACTAGCAGGGAACATTCAGTACTTC
V gene: TRBV3-1; clone size: few; J gene: TRBJ1-6; D gene: TRBD1; CDR3 protein: CASSQTSGTGLPSPLHF; CDR3 DNA: TGTGCCAGCAGCCAAACGAGCGGGACAGGCCTACCTTCACCCCTCCACTTT
V gene: TRBV2; clone size: -; J gene: TRBJ1-1; D gene: -; CDR3 protein: CASSLTLGDTEAFF; CDR3 DNA: TGTGCCAGCAGCCTCACTTTAGGGGACACTGAAGCTTTCTTT
V gene: TRBV2; clone size: few; J gene: TRBJ1-2; D gene: TRBD1; CDR3 protein: CARKRGLDGYTF; CDR3 DNA: TGTGCCAGGAAGAGGGGGCTAGATGGCTACACCTTC
V gene: TRBV15; clone size: many; J gene: TRBJ1-5; D gene: TRBD1; CDR3 protein: CATSPGQINQPQHF; CDR3 DNA: TGTGCCACCAGCCCGGGACAGATCAATCAGCCCCAGCATTTT
V gene: TRBV2; clone size: few; J gene: TRBJ1-2; D gene: TRBD1; CDR3 protein: CASSPDRAVGGYTF; CDR3 DNA: TGTGCCAGCAGCCCTGACAGGGCGGTAGGTGGCTACACCTTC